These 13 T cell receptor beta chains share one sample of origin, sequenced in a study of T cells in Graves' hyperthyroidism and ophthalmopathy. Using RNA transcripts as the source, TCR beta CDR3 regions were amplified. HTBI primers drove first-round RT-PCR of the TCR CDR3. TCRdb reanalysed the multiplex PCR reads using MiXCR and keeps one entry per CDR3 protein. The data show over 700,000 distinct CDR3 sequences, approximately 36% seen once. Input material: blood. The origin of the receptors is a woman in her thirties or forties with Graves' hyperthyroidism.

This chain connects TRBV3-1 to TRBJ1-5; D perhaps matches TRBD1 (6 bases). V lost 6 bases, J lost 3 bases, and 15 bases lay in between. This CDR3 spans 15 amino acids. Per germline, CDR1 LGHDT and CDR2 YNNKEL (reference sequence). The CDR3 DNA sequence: TGTGCCAGCAGTCATGCTCGGGACAACAATCAGCCCCAGCATTTT. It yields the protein CASSHARDNNQPQHF. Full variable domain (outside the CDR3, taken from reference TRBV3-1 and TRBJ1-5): DTAVSQTPKYLVTQMGNDKSIKCEQNLGHDTMYWYKQDSKKFLKIMFSYNNKELIINETVPNRFSPKSPDKAHLNLHINSLELGDSAVYFCASSHARDNNQPQHFGDGTRLSIL.

The CDR3 sequence is CATTRGANEKLFF. Here the CDR3 DNA reads TGTGCCACCACCCGGGGGGCTAATGAAAAACTGTTTTTT. The chain carries TRBV10-3 and TRBJ1-4, with a weak D call TRBD1 (5 bases). The CDR3 is 13 residues long. Per the germline V gene, CDR1 is ENHRY and CDR2 is SYGVKD. V lost 10 bases, J lost 3 bases, and 12 bases lay in between.

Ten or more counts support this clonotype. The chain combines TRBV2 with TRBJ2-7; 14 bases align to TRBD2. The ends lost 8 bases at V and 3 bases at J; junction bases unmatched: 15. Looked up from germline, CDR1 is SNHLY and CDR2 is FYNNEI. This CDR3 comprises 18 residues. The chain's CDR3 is CASRAGTSGRGLYYEQYF. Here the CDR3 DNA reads TGTGCCAGCCGGGCTGGGACTAGCGGGAGAGGGCTATACTACGAGCAGTACTTC. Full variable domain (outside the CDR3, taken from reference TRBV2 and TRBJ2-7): EPEVTQTPSHQVTQMGQEVILRCVPISNHLYFYWYRQILGQKVEFLVSFYNNEISEKSEIFDDQFSVERPDGSNFTLKIRSTKLEDSAMYFCASRAGTSGRGLYYEQYFGPGTRLTVT.

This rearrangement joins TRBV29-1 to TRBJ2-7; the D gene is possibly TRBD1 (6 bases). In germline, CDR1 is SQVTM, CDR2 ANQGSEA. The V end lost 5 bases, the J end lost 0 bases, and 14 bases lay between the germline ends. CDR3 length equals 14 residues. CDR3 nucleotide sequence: TGCAGCGTTACCAGGACAGTTAACTCCTACGAGCAGTACTTC. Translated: CSVTRTVNSYEQYF.

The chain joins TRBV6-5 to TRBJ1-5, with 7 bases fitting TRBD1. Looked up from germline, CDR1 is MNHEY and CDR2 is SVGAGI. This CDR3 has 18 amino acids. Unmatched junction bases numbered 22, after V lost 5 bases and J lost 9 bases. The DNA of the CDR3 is TGTGCCAGCAGTCCCAGATACAGGATAAGGACAGGTAGAGGGCCCCAGCATTTT. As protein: CASSPRYRIRTGRGPQHF.

The CDR3 nucleotides read TGTGCCAGCAGCTTTTGGTCCGGACAGGGGGGGCACGAGCAGTACTTC. Amino acid sequence: CASSFWSGQGGHEQYF. The chain couples TRBV7-9 to TRBJ2-7; 10 bases match TRBD1. The CDR3 has 16 residues. V lost 3 bases, J lost 5 bases, and 10 bases stayed unmatched. CDR1 is SEHNR and CDR2 is FQNEAQ in the germline V gene (reference sequence).

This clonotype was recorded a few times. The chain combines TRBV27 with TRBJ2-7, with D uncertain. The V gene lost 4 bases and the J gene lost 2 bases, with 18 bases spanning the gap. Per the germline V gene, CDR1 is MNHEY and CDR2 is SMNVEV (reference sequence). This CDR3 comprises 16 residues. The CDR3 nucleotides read TGTGCCAGCAGTTGGGCCCCCAGGCCACAGCCCTACGAGCAGTACTTC. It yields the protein CASSWAPRPQPYEQYF.

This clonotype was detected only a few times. For the CDR3, the DNA is TGCAGTGCAGCCTCCTCCGGGACAGAAGACGAGCAGTACTTC. It specifies CSAASSGTEDEQYF. The chain is built from TRBV20-1 and TRBJ2-7; TRBD1 agrees at 7 bases. Germline lookup yields CDR1 DFQATT and CDR2 SNEGSKA (reference sequence). Losses at the gene ends were 6 bases for V and 5 bases for J; bases not matched to a gene: 13. The CDR3 consists of 14 residues.

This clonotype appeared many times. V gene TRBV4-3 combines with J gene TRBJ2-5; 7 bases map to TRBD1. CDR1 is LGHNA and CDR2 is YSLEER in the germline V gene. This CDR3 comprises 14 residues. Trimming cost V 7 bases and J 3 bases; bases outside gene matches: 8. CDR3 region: CASTRDDREETQYF. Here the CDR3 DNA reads TGCGCCAGCACACGTGATGACAGGGAAGAGACCCAGTACTTC.

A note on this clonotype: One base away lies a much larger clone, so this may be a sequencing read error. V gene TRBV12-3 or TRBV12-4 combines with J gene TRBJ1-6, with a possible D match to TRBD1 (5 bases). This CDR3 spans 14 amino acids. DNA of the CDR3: TGTGCCAGCAGTGTCCAGGGTTATAATTCATCCCTCCACTTT. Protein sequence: CASSVQGYNSSLHF.

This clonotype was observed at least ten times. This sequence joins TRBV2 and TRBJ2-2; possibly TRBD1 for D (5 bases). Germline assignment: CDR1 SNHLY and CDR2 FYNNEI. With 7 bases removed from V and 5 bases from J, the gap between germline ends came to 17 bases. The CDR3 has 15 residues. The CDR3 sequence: CASTQGALGTGELFF. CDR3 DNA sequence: TGTGCCAGCACCCAAGGGGCGCTGGGGACCGGGGAGCTGTTTTTT.

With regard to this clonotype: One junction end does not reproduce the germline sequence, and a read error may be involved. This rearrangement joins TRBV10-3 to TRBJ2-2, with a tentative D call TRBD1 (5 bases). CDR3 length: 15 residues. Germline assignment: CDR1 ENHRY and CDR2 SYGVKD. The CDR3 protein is CASSLKAGSTGELFF. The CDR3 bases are TGTGCCAGCAGTCTGAAGGCAGGGTCCACCGGGGAGCTGTTTTTT.

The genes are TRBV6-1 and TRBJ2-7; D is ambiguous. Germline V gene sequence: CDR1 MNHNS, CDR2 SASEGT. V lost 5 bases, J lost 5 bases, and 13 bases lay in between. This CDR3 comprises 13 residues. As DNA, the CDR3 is TGTGCCAGCAGTCCACAGTCGGCCAACGAGCAGTACTTC. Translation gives CASSPQSANEQYF.